Below, 27 T cell receptor beta chains from the same sample are listed, as sequenced in a study of blood T cell repertoires in COVID-19. The assay was immunoSEQ multiplex PCR, and TCRdb's table has in-frame clones only and misses some. The table includes roughly 500,000 clones, roughly nine tenths detected once. Sample: PBMCs or T cells enriched from blood (not recorded which). The receptors come from a woman in her sixties or seventies who had recovered from COVID-19.

The chain uses TRBV5-6 and TRBJ2-1, with TRBD2 matching over 9 bases. Germline V gene lookup returns CDR1 SGHDT and CDR2 YYEEEE. There are 17 residues in the CDR3. The ends lost 2 bases at V and 8 bases at J; junction bases unmatched: 14. The CDR3: CASSFLGGGAISHEQFF. The CDR3 coding sequence is TGTGCCAGCAGCTTCCTCGGCGGGGGGGCCATTTCCCATGAGCAGTTCTTC.

This clone has only a few counts. The chain combines TRBV4-2 with TRBJ1-2; D not certain. The V end was cut by 0 bases, the J end by 11 bases, with 16 bases between. CDR3 length: 14 amino acids. Per the germline V gene, CDR1 is LGHNA and CDR2 is YNFKEQ. CDR3 in amino acids: CASSQDGRARPYTF. The DNA for the CDR3 is TGTGCCAGCAGCCAAGATGGGAGGGCCCGACCTTACACCTTC.

This sequence joins TRBV19 and TRBJ1-5; 7 bases are shared with TRBD1. The germline V gene has CDR1 LNHDA and CDR2 SQIVND (reference sequence). Trimming took 5 bases from V and 0 from J; bases not matched to a gene: 7. The CDR3 runs to 16 residues. The CDR3 reads CASSRFGTASNQPQHF. CDR3 nucleotides: TGTGCCAGTAGTCGATTCGGGACAGCTAGCAATCAGCCCCAGCATTTT.

The chain combines TRBV10-3 with TRBJ1-4; 11 nucleotides match TRBD1. The V and J ends lost 6 bases and 3 bases, in that order; junction bases with no gene match: 15. Germline V gives CDR1 ENHRY, CDR2 SYGVKD. The CDR3 length is 19 residues. The chain's CDR3 is CAIRPGQGASQGANEKLFF. The CDR3 coding sequence is TGTGCCATCAGGCCCGGACAGGGGGCGTCCCAGGGAGCTAATGAAAAACTGTTTTTT.

The J gene is TRBJ2-2, the V gene TRBV2; D uncertain. Trimming shortened V by 5 bases and J by 1 base, and 8 bases separated the two germline ends. Germline V gene lookup returns CDR1 SNHLY and CDR2 FYNNEI. CDR3 size: 14 residues. For the CDR3, the DNA is TGTGCCAGCAGTCTGGCCAGGAACACCGGGGAGCTGTTTTTT. Amino acid sequence: CASSLARNTGELFF.

The V gene is TRBV27, the J gene TRBJ2-3; D call uncertain. CDR1 and CDR2 (germline): MNHEY, SMNVEV (reference sequence). Trimming took off 11 bases at V and 4 bases at J, with 10 bases between the two ends. This CDR3 has 11 residues. The CDR3 here is CASQVADTQYF. The CDR3 nucleotides read TGTGCCTCCCAGGTGGCAGATACGCAGTATTTT.

V and J are TRBV10-1 and TRBJ2-3, with 11 bases that match TRBD2. J gave up 7 bases and V 6 bases, and 12 bases lay outside the gene matches. This CDR3 comprises 16 residues. Germline V gene sequence: CDR1 WNHNN, CDR2 SYGVQD (reference sequence). CDR3 residues: CASSSTVAGGLNTQYF. The CDR3 DNA reads TGCGCCAGCAGCTCGACTGTAGCGGGGGGGCTAAATACGCAGTATTTT.

This chain joins TRBV7-7 and TRBJ1-4; a possible D gene is TRBD1 (5 bases). Germline loops: CDR1 SSHAT, CDR2 FNYEAQ (reference sequence). The CDR3 has 17 amino acids. V was pared by 3 bases and J by 4 bases, with 18 bases between. The CDR3 sequence: CASSFPGRVLNNEKLFF. As DNA, the CDR3 is TGTGCCAGCAGCTTCCCCGGCAGGGTACTCAATAATGAAAAACTGTTTTTT. The entire variable domain, with the rest obtained from reference TRBV7-7 and TRBJ1-4, is as follows: GAGVSQSPRYKVTKRGQDVTLRCDPISSHATLYWYQQALGQGPEFLTYFNYEAQPDKSGLPSDRFSAERPEGSISTLTIQRTEQRDSAMYRCASSFPGRVLNNEKLFFGSGTQLSVL.

The J gene is TRBJ1-5, the V gene TRBV27; D uncertain. CDR1 is MNHEY, CDR2 SMNVEV, per germline (reference sequence). The germline V and J ends were trimmed by 5 bases and 4 bases, with 12 bases remaining between them. The CDR3 loop spans 14 amino acids. The CDR3 loop is CASSGDTRNQPQHF. In DNA form, the CDR3 reads TGTGCCAGCAGTGGCGACACCCGAAATCAGCCCCAGCATTTT.

This chain uses TRBV7-9 with TRBJ1-2; 7 bases line up with TRBD1. This CDR3 comprises 14 residues. With V trimmed by 6 bases and J by 0 bases, 4 bases remained unmatched. CDR1 and CDR2 from the germline V gene are SEHNR and FQNEAQ (reference sequence). The CDR3, as DNA: TGTGCCAGCAGATTTACAGGGGCTAACTATGGCTACACCTTC. Protein product: CASRFTGANYGYTF.

V usage is TRBV25-1 and J usage is TRBJ1-4; D not certain. The CDR3 covers 15 residues. Germline V gene data show CDR1 as MGHDK and CDR2 as SYGVNS. V lost 4 bases and J lost 6, with 15 bases in between. The CDR3 nucleotides are TGTGCCAGCAGTGCCGGTGCTTCTAGGTATGAAAAACTGTTTTTT. As protein: CASSAGASRYEKLFF.

The chain carries TRBV11-2 and TRBJ2-2, with a tentative D call TRBD2 (6 bases). From germline, CDR1 is SGHAT and CDR2 FQNNGV. The germline V and J ends were trimmed by 5 bases and 0 bases, with 13 bases remaining between them. This CDR3 has 16 amino acids. The CDR3 here is CASSGRRDSNTGELFF. The DNA for the CDR3 is TGTGCCAGCAGCGGCCGGAGGGACTCGAACACCGGGGAGCTGTTTTTT.

This chain joins TRBV5-1 and TRBJ2-5; 9 bases align to TRBD2. Germline V gene data show CDR1 as SGHRS and CDR2 as YFSETQ. There are 17 residues in the CDR3. The V segment lost 4 bases and the J segment 1 base; nucleotides outside the gene matches: 11. The CDR3, as DNA: TGCGCCAGCAGCCCCTGGTGGGCGGGGGGGTCCCAAGAGACCCAGTACTTC. The encoded protein is CASSPWWAGGSQETQYF.

The CDR3 region is CASSQVASGTGLRKLFF. CDR3 bases: TGTGCCAGCAGCCAAGTGGCGTCGGGAACAGGGTTGCGAAAACTGTTTTTT. The V call is TRBV3-1 (or the pseudogene TRBV3-2), the J call TRBJ1-4; D may be TRBD1 (6 bases). Trimming stripped 1 base from V and 10 bases from J, with 22 bases between. The CDR3 runs to 17 residues. Germline V gives CDR1 LGHDT, CDR2 YNNKEL (reference sequence).

V and J are TRBV7-9 and TRBJ1-2; D is undetermined. The CDR3 is 17 amino acids. Looked up from germline, CDR1 is SEHNR and CDR2 is FQNEAQ (reference sequence). Trimming stripped 5 bases from V and 0 bases from J, with 19 bases between. CDR3 amino acids: CASSGGLPLASNYGYTF. The CDR3 DNA reads TGTGCCAGCAGCGGAGGACTGCCTCTGGCTTCTAACTATGGCTACACCTTC.

The chain links TRBV24-1 to TRBJ2-3, with D tentatively TRBD2 (5 bases). The CDR3 contains 16 residues. V was trimmed by 3 bases and J by 2 bases, leaving 14 bases between them. In germline, CDR1 is KGHDR, CDR2 SFDVKD. The CDR3 region has the DNA TGTGCCACCAGTGATCCCGGCCTAGCCCCCACAGATACGCAGTATTTT. It is translated as CATSDPGLAPTDTQYF.

The chain carries TRBV6-1 and TRBJ2-2; 10 bases agree with TRBD1. J lost 6 bases, V lost 4 bases, and 8 bases had no gene match. CDR3 length: 16 amino acids. Germline CDR1 and CDR2: MNHNS and SASEGT. CDR3 sequence reads: CASSGRDRGFAGELFF. The CDR3 DNA reads as TGTGCCAGCAGTGGCCGGGACAGGGGTTTCGCCGGGGAGCTGTTTTTT.

This sequence joins TRBV27 and TRBJ2-5, with 11 bases fitting TRBD2. Germline V gene sequence: CDR1 MNHEY, CDR2 SMNVEV (reference sequence). The CDR3 length is 15 residues. The junction had 2 bases not matched to a gene; V was cut back by 5 bases and J by 0 bases. The CDR3 region has the DNA TGTGCCAGCAGTCCGGGACTAGCGGACCAAGAGACCCAGTACTTC. As protein: CASSPGLADQETQYF.

The chain carries TRBV19 and TRBJ1-1; D is perhaps TRBD1 (6 bases). Germline V lookup: CDR1 LNHDA, CDR2 SQIVND (reference sequence). Trimming removed 5 bases from V and 0 bases from J, with 13 bases in between. The length of the CDR3 is 15 residues. CDR3 bases: TGTGCCAGTAGTTTCTTGGACAGCATGAACACTGAAGCTTTCTTT. Protein: CASSFLDSMNTEAFF.

The chain joins TRBV5-5 to TRBJ2-1; D is possibly TRBD1 (5 bases). Germline CDR1 reads SGHKS; CDR2 reads YYEKEE (reference sequence). The CDR3 is 17 amino acids. The V end lost 0 bases, the J end lost 8 bases, and 21 bases lay between the germline ends. This CDR3 is CASSLANTQGIGYEQFF. The DNA of the CDR3 is TGTGCCAGCAGCTTGGCCAATACCCAGGGTATTGGGTATGAGCAGTTCTTC.

This clone came up once. This chain joins TRBV3-1 (or the pseudogene TRBV3-2) and TRBJ2-7, with 8 bases matching TRBD1. Germline lookup yields CDR1 LGHDT and CDR2 YNNKEL (reference sequence). J gave up 3 bases and V 2 bases, and 6 bases lay outside the gene matches. The CDR3 sequence is 15 residues long. DNA of the CDR3: TGTGCCAGCAGCCAAATCCGGGACAGGAGCTACGAGCAGTACTTC. It yields the protein CASSQIRDRSYEQYF.

This clone occurred a few times. The chain couples TRBV12-5 to TRBJ1-6; D call uncertain. Trimming left V 6 bases short and J 6 bases short, with 15 bases between. Germline-derived CDR1 and CDR2 are LGHNT and FRNRAP. The CDR3 has 15 residues. The CDR3 DNA sequence: TGTGCTAGTGGGACGGGTGACGGCCTTAATTCACCCCTCCACTTT. It translates to CASGTGDGLNSPLHF.

The rearrangement links TRBV6-1 to TRBJ1-6; 8 bases match TRBD1. The germline V gene has CDR1 MNHNS and CDR2 SASEGT. After removal of 1 base from V and 9 bases from J, the junction contained 5 bases not matched to a gene. The CDR3 sequence is 15 residues long. CDR3 DNA: TGTGCCAGCAGTGAAGTGGCAGGGGGCGGTTCACCCCTCCACTTT. This translates into CASSEVAGGGSPLHF.

V gene TRBV19 combines with J gene TRBJ1-5; the D is unclear. The CDR3 consists of 18 residues. V lost 3 bases to trimming and J lost 3 bases, with 21 bases between them. The germline V gene encodes CDR1 LNHDA and CDR2 SQIVND (reference sequence). The CDR3 bases are TGTGCCAGTAGTATGAGGGCGGCCGCTGTAGGACCCAATCAGCCCCAGCATTTT. Translating gives CASSMRAAAVGPNQPQHF.

The V call is TRBV5-1, the J call TRBJ2-3; 8 nucleotides match TRBD2. Trimming removed 5 bases from V and 5 bases from J; junction bases left unmatched: 10. Germline-derived CDR1 and CDR2 are SGHRS and YFSETQ. The CDR3 is 15 amino acids. CDR3 bases: TGCGCCAGCAGTTTGACGGGTAGCGGGGTAGATACGCAGTATTTT. It codes for CASSLTGSGVDTQYF.

This chain uses TRBV5-1 with TRBJ2-3, with 13 bases matching TRBD2. With 4 bases clipped from V and 2 bases from J, the junction kept 10 bases outside the gene matches. Germline V gene sequence: CDR1 SGHRS, CDR2 YFSETQ. The CDR3 spans 18 residues. CDR3 in amino acids: CASSLGLAGAPYTDTQYF. The CDR3 nucleotides are TGCGCCAGCAGCCTAGGACTAGCGGGGGCTCCTTACACAGATACGCAGTATTTT.

The V and J genes are TRBV15 and TRBJ1-4; D ambiguous. V lost 9 bases to trimming and J lost 8 bases, with 22 bases between them. The CDR3 consists of 15 residues. The germline V gene encodes CDR1 LNHNV and CDR2 YYDKDF (reference sequence). The CDR3 DNA reads as TGTGCCACGGTGGTAGTTCCGGAGAGTAAGGAAAAACTGTTTTTT. Its protein product is CATVVVPESKEKLFF.